This T cell receptor (beta chain) was profiled in a study of T cell responses to AZD1222 COVID-19 vaccine. General study points: It was only after the peak T cell response that any repertoires were sampled. Only 5 to 7 AZD1222 recipients tested seropositive at baseline.

In regard to this clone: No antigen is known for it.

Here immunoSEQ multiplex PCR was the method, and the copy in TCRdb shows in-frame clones only, minus some. The sample holds some 170,000 clones, approximately 93% seen once. Sequenced here: peripheral blood, sampled 28 days after the second AZD1222 dose. The source of this sequence is an adult who received the AZD1222 COVID-19 vaccine.

The CDR3 region is CASSQDRASPNFNEQFF. The CDR3 coding sequence is TGCGCCAGCAGCCAAGATCGCGCTAGTCCTAACTTCAATGAGCAGTTCTTC. This sequence joins TRBV4-1 and TRBJ2-1, with no clear D. This CDR3 is 17 amino acids long. V lost 0 bases to trimming and J lost 6 bases, with 18 bases between them. Looked up from germline, CDR1 is MGHRA and CDR2 is YSYEKL.